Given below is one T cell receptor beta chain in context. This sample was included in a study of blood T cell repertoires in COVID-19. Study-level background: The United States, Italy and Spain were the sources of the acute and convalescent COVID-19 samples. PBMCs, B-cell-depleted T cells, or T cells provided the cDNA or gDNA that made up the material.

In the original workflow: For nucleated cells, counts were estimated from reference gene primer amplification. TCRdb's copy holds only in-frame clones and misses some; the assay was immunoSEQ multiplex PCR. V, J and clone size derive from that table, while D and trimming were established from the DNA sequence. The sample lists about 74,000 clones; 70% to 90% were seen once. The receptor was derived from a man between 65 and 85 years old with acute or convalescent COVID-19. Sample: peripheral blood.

The CDR3 coding sequence is TGCGCCAGCAGCAAGACAACACGCTCCTACGAGCAGTACTTC. It yields the protein CASSKTTRSYEQYF. The V gene is TRBV5-1, the J gene TRBJ2-7; D gene unclear. CDR3 length equals 14 residues. CDR1 is SGHRS and CDR2 is YFSETQ in the germline V gene. The V and J ends lost 4 bases and 0 bases respectively, with 11 bases between them.